The subject of this entry is one T cell receptor (beta chain). Its specificity is unknown. Each patient relapsed following autologous stem cell transplantation, and prior brentuximab vedotin exposure differed. Reported best responses ranged across complete response, partial response or progressive disease. This specimen belongs to a study of PD-1 blockade in classical Hodgkin lymphoma. Whole-study findings and limits: The authors have not defined what causes the repertoire differences, possibly disease activity or prior therapy. Newly diagnosed patients reportedly had lower baseline TCR diversity than healthy donors.

TCRdb keeps only in-frame clones here, not all; method: immunoSEQ multiplex PCR. This table holds about 84,000 clones, approximately 88% found once. The CDR3 consists of 13 residues. Deletions cut 11 bases from V and 0 bases from J, with 14 bases between. Germline CDR1 SNHLY, CDR2 FYNNEI. The sequence derives from a human donor with classical Hodgkin lymphoma. This chain uses TRBV2 with TRBJ2-7; D perhaps matches TRBD2 (5 bases). Sequencing used peripheral blood mononuclear cells (PBMCs), obtained at baseline. In nucleotides, the CDR3 is TGTGCCGGTCTCGGACTGAACTCCTACGAGCAGTACTTC. Translated: CAGLGLNSYEQYF.